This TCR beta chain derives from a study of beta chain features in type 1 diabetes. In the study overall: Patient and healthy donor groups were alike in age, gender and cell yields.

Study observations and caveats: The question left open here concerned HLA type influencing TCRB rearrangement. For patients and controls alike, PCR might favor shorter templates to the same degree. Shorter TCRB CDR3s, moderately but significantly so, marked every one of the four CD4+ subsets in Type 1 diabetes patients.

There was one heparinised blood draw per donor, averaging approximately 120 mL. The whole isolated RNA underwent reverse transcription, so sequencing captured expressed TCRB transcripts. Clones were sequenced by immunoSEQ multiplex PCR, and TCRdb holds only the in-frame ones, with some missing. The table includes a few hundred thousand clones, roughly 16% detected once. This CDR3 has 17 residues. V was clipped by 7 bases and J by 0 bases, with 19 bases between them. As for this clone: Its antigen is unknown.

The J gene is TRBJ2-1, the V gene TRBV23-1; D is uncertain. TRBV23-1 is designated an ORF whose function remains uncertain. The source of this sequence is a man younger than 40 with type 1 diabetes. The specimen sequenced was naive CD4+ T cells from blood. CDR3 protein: CASTRRFPPSSYNEQFF. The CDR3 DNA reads TGCGCCAGCACCCGTCGCTTCCCCCCTAGCTCCTACAATGAGCAGTTCTTC.